The 13 T cell receptor beta chains given below trace back to one sample, sequenced in a study of T-cell memory formation after mild COVID-19. Via MiXCR, TCRdb re-called the 5' RACE reads, giving one row per CDR3 protein. The sample holds about 500,000 distinct CDR3 sequences, 20% seen once. The sequencing input was PBMCs or a T cell subset sorted from them (not recorded which). The receptors were gathered from an adult woman who had mild COVID-19 (a few samples of this study predate the infection). Cell type and time point are not known.

The V gene is TRBV30, the J gene TRBJ2-5, with D tentatively TRBD2 (6 bases). The germline gives CDR1 GTSNPN, CDR2 SVGIG (reference sequence). Trimming left V 2 bases short and J 1 base short, with 14 bases between. The CDR3 covers 15 residues. The CDR3, as DNA: TGTGCCTGGAGTCCTGACCGGGGGATCCAAGAGACCCAGTACTTC. This codes for CAWSPDRGIQETQYF.

This chain joins TRBV7-9 and TRBJ1-1; 8 bases agree with TRBD1. The V gene's germline CDR1 is SEHNR and CDR2 FQNEAQ (reference sequence). This CDR3 is 16 amino acids long. V dropped 0 bases and J dropped 5; count of bases not matched to a gene: 8. DNA for the CDR3: TGTGCCAGCAGCTTAGCAGACAGGGGTCGAGAAACTGAAGCTTTCTTT. As protein: CASSLADRGRETEAFF.

This rearrangement joins TRBV19 to TRBJ2-7, with 7 positions matching TRBD1. Per germline, CDR1 LNHDA and CDR2 SQIVND (reference sequence). V lost 1 base to trimming and J lost 3 bases; unmatched junction nucleotides: 6. This CDR3 has 15 amino acids. The CDR3 here is CASSIARDRSYEQYF. The CDR3 nucleotides read TGTGCCAGTAGTATAGCACGGGACAGAAGCTACGAGCAGTACTTC.

This clonotype came up a few times. J is TRBJ1-1 and V is TRBV29-1; D not certain. Germline V gene data show CDR1 as SQVTM and CDR2 as ANQGSEA. V lost 0 bases and J lost 4, with 9 bases in between. This CDR3 is 13 amino acids long. CDR3 bases: TGCAGCGTTGAAGATGCCCTCGCCACTGAAGCTTTCTTT. Translating it yields CSVEDALATEAFF. Full variable domain (remainder filled in from reference TRBV29-1 and TRBJ1-1): SAVISQKPSRDICQRGTSLTIQCQVDSQVTMMFWYRQQPGQSLTLIATANQGSEATYESGFVIDKFPISRPNLTFSTLTVSNMSPEDSSIYLCSVEDALATEAFFGQGTRLTVV.

This clonotype has a handful of counts. The chain combines TRBV5-4 with TRBJ1-2; a possible D gene is TRBD1 (5 bases). This CDR3 region has 15 residues. The ends were cut back, 0 bases at V and 8 bases at J, with 17 bases in the middle. CDR1 is SGHNT, CDR2 YYREEE, per germline (reference sequence). This CDR3 is CASSLAGRAGRGYTF. In DNA form, the CDR3 reads TGTGCCAGCAGCTTGGCCGGCAGGGCCGGCCGCGGCTACACCTTC.

This chain connects TRBV9 to TRBJ2-1; TRBD2 might be the D (5 bases). The CDR3 spans 16 residues. The germline V gene has CDR1 SGDLS and CDR2 YYNGEE. Trimming removed 4 bases from V and 4 bases from J, with 18 bases in between. This chain's CDR3 is CASSLRSLARYNEQFF. The CDR3 coding sequence is TGTGCCAGCAGCCTGAGAAGTCTAGCCCGGTACAATGAGCAGTTCTTC.

In its sample, this clonotype was seen a few times. This rearrangement joins TRBV7-9 to TRBJ2-5; 11 bases fit TRBD2. The V gene's germline CDR1 is SEHNR and CDR2 FQNEAQ (reference sequence). The trim removed 5 bases at V and 5 bases at J, leaving 10 bases unmatched. CDR3 length: 16 amino acids. CDR3 nucleotide sequence: TGTGCCAGCAGCCCTAGCGGGGGGCTCCAGTGGGAGACCCAGTACTTC. Amino acid sequence: CASSPSGGLQWETQYF.

This clonotype was observed a few times. Here the CDR3 reads CASRTGSGTYYEQYF. The CDR3, as DNA: TGCGCCAGCCGGACAGGGTCAGGGACCTACTACGAGCAGTACTTC. This chain joins TRBV5-1 and TRBJ2-7, with 8 bases identical to TRBD1. Trimming at V came to 7 bases and at J to 3 bases, leaving 12 bases not matched to a gene. The CDR3 spans 15 residues. CDR1 and CDR2 from the germline V gene are SGHRS and YFSETQ. The full variable domain, completed using reference TRBV5-1 and TRBJ2-7, is KAGVTQTPRYLIKTRGQQVTLSCSPISGHRSVSWYQQTPGQGLQFLFEYFSETQRNKGNFPGRFSGRQFSNSRSEMNVSTLELGDSALYLCASRTGSGTYYEQYFGPGTRLTVT.

This clonotype turned up a few times. The chain has TRBV3-1 and TRBJ1-1, with D perhaps TRBD1 (6 bases). The CDR3 runs 15 residues. Trimming stripped 1 base from V and 3 bases from J, with 12 bases between. CDR1 and CDR2 (germline): LGHDT, YNNKEL (reference sequence). The CDR3 DNA reads TGTGCCAGCAGCCAAGTTGGGGGGCGCCACACTGAAGCTTTCTTT. Amino acids: CASSQVGGRHTEAFF.

The rearrangement links TRBV11-3 to TRBJ1-1, with D unresolved. This CDR3 spans 15 amino acids. The germline gives CDR1 SGHNT, CDR2 YENEEA. V was shortened by 4 bases and J by 3 bases, with 15 bases between the two germline ends. CDR3 in amino acids: CASSSFTTGDTEAFF. DNA for the CDR3: TGTGCCAGCAGCTCCTTCACAACTGGGGACACTGAAGCTTTCTTT.

This clonotype was counted between two and nine times. V and J are TRBV9 and TRBJ2-1, with a possible D match to TRBD2 (6 bases). The CDR3 consists of 15 residues. Trimming shortened V by 0 bases and J by 4 bases, and 11 bases separated the two germline ends. CDR1 and CDR2 (germline): SGDLS, YYNGEE. CDR3 in DNA: TGTGCCAGCAGCGTAGGGAGGGGCGCGTACAATGAGCAGTTCTTC. This gives the protein CASSVGRGAYNEQFF.

The chain joins TRBV5-1 to TRBJ1-1; a possible D gene is TRBD1 (5 bases). The CDR3 consists of 13 residues. V lost 4 bases, J lost 13 bases, and 20 bases lay in between. The V gene's germline CDR1 is SGHRS and CDR2 YFSETQ. This chain's CDR3 is CASSPRDLLSVFF. CDR3 DNA: TGCGCCAGCAGCCCCCGGGACCTTCTGAGTGTTTTCTTT.

This clonotype was seen ten or more times. The chain is built from TRBV6-1 and TRBJ2-4, with D perhaps TRBD1 or TRBD2 (5 bases each). The germline CDR1 and CDR2 sequences are MNHNS and SASEGT. V was cut by 1 base and J by 9 bases, with 10 bases left in between. The CDR3 consists of 13 residues. The CDR3 protein is CASSEEGSTIQYF. CDR3 nucleotides: TGTGCCAGCAGTGAAGAGGGGAGTACCATTCAGTACTTC.